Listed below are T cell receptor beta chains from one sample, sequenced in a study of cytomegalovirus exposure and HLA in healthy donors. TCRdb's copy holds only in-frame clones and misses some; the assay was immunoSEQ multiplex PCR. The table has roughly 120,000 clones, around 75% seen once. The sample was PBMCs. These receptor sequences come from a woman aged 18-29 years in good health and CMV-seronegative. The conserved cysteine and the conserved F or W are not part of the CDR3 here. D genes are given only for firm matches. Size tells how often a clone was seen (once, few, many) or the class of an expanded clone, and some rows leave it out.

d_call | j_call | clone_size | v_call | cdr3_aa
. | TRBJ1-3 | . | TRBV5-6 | ASSWDTGNTIY
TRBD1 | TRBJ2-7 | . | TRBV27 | ASSFRQGENYEQY
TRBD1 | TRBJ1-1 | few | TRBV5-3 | ARSVIQGVNTEAF
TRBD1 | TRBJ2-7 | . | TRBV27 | ASRPTGTGAYEQY
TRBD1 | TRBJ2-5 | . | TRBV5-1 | ASSSGQGKTQY
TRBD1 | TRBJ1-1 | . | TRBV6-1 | ASTPVQGVNTEAF
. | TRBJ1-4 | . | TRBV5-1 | ASSEEGEKLF
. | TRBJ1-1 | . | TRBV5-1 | ASSRRSDTEAF
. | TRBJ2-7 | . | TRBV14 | ASSQDLMGLEQY
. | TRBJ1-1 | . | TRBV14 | ASSQTTYTEAF
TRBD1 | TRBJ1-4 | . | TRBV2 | ASGQGYEKLF
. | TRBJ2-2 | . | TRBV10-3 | AISETAGELF
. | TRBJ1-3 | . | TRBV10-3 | AISANANTGLGSGNTIY
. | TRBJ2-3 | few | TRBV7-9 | ASSQTDTQY
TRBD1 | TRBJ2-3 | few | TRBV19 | ASSALDRGNWDTQY
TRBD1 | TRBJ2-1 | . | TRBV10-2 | ASSHAGTGDYNEQF
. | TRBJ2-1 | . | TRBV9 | ASSVGGRVSYNEQF
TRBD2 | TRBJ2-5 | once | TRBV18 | ASSLEAGLAQETQY
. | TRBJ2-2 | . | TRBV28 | ASSFFVAGELF
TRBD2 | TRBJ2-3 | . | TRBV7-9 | ASSLLGGDTQY
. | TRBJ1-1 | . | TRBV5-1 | ASSLRQANTEAF
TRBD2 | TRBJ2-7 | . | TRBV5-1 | ASSLAGGDGYEQY
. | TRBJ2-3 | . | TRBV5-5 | ASSFTSRTDTQY
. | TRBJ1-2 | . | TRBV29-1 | SVQEEEPYGYT
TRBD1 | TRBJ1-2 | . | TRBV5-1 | ASSLGQGGRGYT
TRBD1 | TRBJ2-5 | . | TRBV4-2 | ASSQTLDRQETQY
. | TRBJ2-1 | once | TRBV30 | AWSNSNEQF
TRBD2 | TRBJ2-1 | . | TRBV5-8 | ASSHGTSGTRWQF
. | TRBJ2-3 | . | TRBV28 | ASSSPSSSGTDTQY
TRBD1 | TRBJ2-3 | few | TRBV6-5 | ASSWFTGGTDTQY
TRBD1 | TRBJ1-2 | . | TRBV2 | ASSEPRDRSFNFYGYT
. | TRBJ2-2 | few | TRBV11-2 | ASSLDMTGYTGELF